The clone carrying this TCR beta chain was seen many times. Germline V lookup: CDR1 KGHSH, CDR2 LQKENI. The CDR3 consists of 15 residues. The V gene end was trimmed by 3 bases and the J gene end by 4 bases; junction bases not matched to a gene: 3. MiXCR was run by TCRdb on the 5' RACE reads, yielding one entry per CDR3 protein. The sample includes 150,000 or so distinct CDR3 sequences, under 4.5% of them seen just once. The data belong to a study of identical twins. Sequenced sample: memory T cells sorted from blood. The chain recombines TRBV18 with TRBJ2-3; 11 positions match TRBD1. The receptor comes from a man between 18 and 35 years old in good health. The CDR3 sequence: CASSPLDRGPDTQYF. In DNA, the CDR3 is TGTGCCAGCTCACCCCTGGACAGGGGGCCAGATACGCAGTATTTT. The whole variable domain, remainder taken from reference TRBV18 and TRBJ2-3, is NAGVMQNPRHLVRRRGQEARLRCSPMKGHSHVYWYRQLPEEGLKFMVYLQKENIIDESGMPKERFSAEFPKEGPSILRIQQVVRGDSAAYFCASSPLDRGPDTQYFGPGTRLTVL.